In its sample, the clone carrying this T cell receptor (beta chain) was seen a few times. The source of the sample is a study of beta chain features in type 1 diabetes. cDNA synthesis used the whole RNA isolate, giving expressed TCRB sequences. The data were produced by immunoSEQ multiplex PCR, yet TCRdb's version contains in-frame clones alone and is incomplete. The sample contains more than 350,000 clones, over 10% of which appear only once. The ends were cut back, 7 bases at V and 2 bases at J, with 20 bases in the middle. This CDR3 contains 16 residues. In germline, CDR1 is SNHLY, CDR2 FYNNEI. The TCR comes from a woman aged 18-29 years in good health. Sample: naive CD4+ T cells from blood. The J gene is TRBJ2-5, the V gene TRBV2; D is possibly TRBD2 (5 bases). As DNA, the CDR3 is TGTGCCAGCATCTCCTCCCGGGGTGTCAGGCAAGAGACCCAGTACTTC. Protein sequence: CASISSRGVRQETQYF.